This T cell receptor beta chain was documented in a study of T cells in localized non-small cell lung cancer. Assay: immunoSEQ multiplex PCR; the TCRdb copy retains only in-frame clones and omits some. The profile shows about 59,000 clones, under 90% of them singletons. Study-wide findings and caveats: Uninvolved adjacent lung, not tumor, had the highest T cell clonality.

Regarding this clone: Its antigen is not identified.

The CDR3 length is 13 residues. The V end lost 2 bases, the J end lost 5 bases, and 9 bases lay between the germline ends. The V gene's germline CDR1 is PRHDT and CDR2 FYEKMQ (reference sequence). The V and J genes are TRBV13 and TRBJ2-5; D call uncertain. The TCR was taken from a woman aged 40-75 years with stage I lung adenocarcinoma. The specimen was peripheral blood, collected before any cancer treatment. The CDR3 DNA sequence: TGTGCCAGCAGCTTACCGCCGGCCGAGACCCAGTACTTC. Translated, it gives CASSLPPAETQYF.